The entry that follows covers one TCR beta chain sequence. Its antigen is unidentified. With a much larger clone just one base away, this may be a read error. This sample is part of a study of blood T cells in healthy people across ages. Notes on the study in general: What prevented conclusive comparison of naive and antigen-experienced cells was that PBMCs were unsorted.

Through a sample-barcoded 5' primer and a J-beta primer mix, a second PCR was run for roughly 6 to 12 cycles. One entry per CDR3 protein, called by TCRdb with MiXCR from the 5' RACE reads. Here the sample spans about 1,500,000 distinct CDR3 sequences, about 30% being singletons. This CDR3 contains 16 residues. Germline CDR1 and CDR2: SQVTM and ANQGSEA. This clonotype originated in a woman aged 25 to 39 in good health. The chain employs TRBV29-1 and TRBJ2-6, with D perhaps assigned TRBD1 or TRBD2 (6 bases each). The sample comprised blood. CDR3 protein: CSVVWRGTSGANVPTF. Here the CDR3 DNA reads TGCAGCGTCGTATGGAGGGGGACCTCTGGGGCCAACGTCCCGACTTTC.